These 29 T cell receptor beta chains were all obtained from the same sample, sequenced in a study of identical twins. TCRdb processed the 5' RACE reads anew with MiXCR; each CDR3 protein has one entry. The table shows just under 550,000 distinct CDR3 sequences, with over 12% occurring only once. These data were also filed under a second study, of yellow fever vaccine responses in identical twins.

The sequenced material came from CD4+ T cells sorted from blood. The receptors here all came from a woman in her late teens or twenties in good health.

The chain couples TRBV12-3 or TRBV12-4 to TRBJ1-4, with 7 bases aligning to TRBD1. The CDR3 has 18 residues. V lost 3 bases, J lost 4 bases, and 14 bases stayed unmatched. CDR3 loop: CASSLGKRDSRFNEKLFF. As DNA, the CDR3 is TGTGCCAGCAGTTTGGGCAAGCGGGACAGCAGATTTAATGAAAAACTGTTTTTT.

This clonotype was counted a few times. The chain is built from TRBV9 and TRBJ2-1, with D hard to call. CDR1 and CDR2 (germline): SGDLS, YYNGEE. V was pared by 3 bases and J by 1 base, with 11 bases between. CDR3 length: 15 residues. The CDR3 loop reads CASSADIGSYNEQFF. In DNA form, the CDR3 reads TGTGCCAGCAGCGCTGACATCGGTTCCTACAATGAGCAGTTCTTC. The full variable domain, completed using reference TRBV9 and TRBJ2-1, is DSGVTQTPKHLITATGQRVTLRCSPRSGDLSVYWYQQSLDQGLQFLIQYYNGEERAKGNILERFSAQQFPDLHSELNLSSLELGDSALYFCASSADIGSYNEQFFGPGTRLTVL.

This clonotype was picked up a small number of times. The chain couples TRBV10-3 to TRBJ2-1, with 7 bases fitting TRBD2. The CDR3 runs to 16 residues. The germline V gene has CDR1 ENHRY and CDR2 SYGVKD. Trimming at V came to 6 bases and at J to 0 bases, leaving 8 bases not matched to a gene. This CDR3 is CAISDPQRGSYNEQFF. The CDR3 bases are TGTGCCATCAGCGATCCCCAGCGGGGCTCCTACAATGAGCAGTTCTTC.

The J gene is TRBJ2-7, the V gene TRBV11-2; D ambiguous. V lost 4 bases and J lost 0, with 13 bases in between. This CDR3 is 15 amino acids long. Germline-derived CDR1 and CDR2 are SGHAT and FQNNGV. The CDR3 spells CASSSPTRSSYEQYV. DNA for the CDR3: TGTGCCAGCAGCTCCCCGACCAGGAGCTCCTACGAGCAGTACGTC.

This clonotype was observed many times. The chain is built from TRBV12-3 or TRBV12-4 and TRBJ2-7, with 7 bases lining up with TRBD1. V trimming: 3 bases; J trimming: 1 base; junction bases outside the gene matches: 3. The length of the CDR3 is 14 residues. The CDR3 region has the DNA TGTGCCAGCAGTTTGGACAGGAATTCCTACGAGCAGTACTTC. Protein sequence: CASSLDRNSYEQYF.

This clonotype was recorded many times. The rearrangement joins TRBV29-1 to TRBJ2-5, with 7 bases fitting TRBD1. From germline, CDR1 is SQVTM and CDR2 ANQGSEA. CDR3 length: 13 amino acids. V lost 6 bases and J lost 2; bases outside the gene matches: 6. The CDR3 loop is CSVTGVGQETQYF. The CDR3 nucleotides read TGCAGCGTCACAGGGGTTGGTCAAGAGACCCAGTACTTC.

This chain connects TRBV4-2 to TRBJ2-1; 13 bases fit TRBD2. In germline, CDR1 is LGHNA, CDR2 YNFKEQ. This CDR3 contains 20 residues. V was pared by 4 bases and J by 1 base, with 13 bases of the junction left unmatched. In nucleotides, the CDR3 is TGTGCCAGCAGCCCCACGGGCGGGACTAGCGGGACCCTATCCTACAATGAGCAGTTCTTC. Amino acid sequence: CASSPTGGTSGTLSYNEQFF.

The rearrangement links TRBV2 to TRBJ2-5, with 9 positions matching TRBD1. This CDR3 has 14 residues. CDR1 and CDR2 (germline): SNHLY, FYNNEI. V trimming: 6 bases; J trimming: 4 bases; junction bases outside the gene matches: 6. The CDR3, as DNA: TGTGCCAGCAGAACCGGGACAGGGAGAGAGACCCAGTACTTC. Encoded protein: CASRTGTGRETQYF. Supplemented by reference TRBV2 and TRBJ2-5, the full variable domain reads EPEVTQTPSHQVTQMGQEVILRCVPISNHLYFYWYRQILGQKVEFLVSFYNNEISEKSEIFDDQFSVERPDGSNFTLKIRSTKLEDSAMYFCASRTGTGRETQYFGPGTRLLVL.

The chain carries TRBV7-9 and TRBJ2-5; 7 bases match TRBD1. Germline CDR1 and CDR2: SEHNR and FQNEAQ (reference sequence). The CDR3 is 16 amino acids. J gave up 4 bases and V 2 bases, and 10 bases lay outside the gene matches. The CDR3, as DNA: TGTGCCAGCAGCTTACGAAGAGACAGGGTTGGAGAGACCCAGTACTTC. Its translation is CASSLRRDRVGETQYF. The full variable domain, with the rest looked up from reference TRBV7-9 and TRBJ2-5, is DTGVSQNPRHKITKRGQNVTFRCDPISEHNRLYWYRQTLGQGPEFLTYFQNEAQLEKSRLLSDRFSAERPKGSFSTLEIQRTEQGDSAMYLCASSLRRDRVGETQYFGPGTRLLVL.

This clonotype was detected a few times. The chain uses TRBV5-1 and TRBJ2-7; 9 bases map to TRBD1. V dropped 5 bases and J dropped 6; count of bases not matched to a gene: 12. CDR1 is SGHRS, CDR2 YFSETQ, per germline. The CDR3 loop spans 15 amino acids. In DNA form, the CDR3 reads TGCGCCAGCAGTTTTGGGGACAGGGCGAATGGCGAGCAGTACTTC. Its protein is CASSFGDRANGEQYF.

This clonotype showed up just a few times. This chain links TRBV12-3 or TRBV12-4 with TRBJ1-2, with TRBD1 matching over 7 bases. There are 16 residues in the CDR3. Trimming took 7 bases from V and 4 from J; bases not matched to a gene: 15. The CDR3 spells CASTLSRGGWGYGYTF. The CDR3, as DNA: TGTGCCAGCACCCTTAGCAGGGGGGGCTGGGGCTATGGCTACACCTTC.

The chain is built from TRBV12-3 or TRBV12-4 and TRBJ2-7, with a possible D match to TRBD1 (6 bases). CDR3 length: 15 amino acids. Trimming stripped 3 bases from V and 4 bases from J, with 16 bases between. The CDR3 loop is CASSFQPTGAYEQYF. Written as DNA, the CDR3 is TGTGCCAGCAGTTTCCAGCCGACAGGTGCATACGAGCAGTACTTC.

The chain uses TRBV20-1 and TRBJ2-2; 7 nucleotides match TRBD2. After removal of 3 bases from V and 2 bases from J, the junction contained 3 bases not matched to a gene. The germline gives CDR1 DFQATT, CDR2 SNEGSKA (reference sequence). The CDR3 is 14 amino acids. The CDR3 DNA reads TGCAGTGCTAGCCAGCGGGGCAACACCGGGGAGCTGTTTTTT. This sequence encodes CSASQRGNTGELFF.

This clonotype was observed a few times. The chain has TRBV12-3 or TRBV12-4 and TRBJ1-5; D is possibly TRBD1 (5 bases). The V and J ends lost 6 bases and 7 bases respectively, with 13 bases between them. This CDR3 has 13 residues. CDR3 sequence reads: CASRGTSGQPQHF. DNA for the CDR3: TGTGCCAGCAGGGGGACCTCTGGGCAGCCCCAGCATTTT.

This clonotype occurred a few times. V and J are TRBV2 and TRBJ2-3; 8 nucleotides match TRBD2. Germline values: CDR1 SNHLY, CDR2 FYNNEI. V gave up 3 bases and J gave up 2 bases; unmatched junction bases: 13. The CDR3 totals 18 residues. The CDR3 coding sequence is TGTGCCAGCAGTGAGGAGTTTCTGGGCGGGGGGTCCACAGATACGCAGTATTTT. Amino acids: CASSEEFLGGGSTDTQYF.

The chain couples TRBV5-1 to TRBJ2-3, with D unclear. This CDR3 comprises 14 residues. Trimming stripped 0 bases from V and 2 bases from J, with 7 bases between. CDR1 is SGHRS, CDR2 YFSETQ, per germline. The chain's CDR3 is CASSLGSPTDTQYF. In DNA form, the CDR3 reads TGCGCCAGCAGCTTGGGCAGCCCCACAGATACGCAGTATTTT.

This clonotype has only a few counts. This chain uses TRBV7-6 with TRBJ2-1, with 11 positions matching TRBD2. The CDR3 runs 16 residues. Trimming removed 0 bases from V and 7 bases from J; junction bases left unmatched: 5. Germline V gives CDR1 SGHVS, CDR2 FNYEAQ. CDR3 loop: CASSLATSGILNEQFF. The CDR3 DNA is TGTGCCAGCAGCTTAGCGACTAGCGGGATTTTAAATGAGCAGTTCTTC.

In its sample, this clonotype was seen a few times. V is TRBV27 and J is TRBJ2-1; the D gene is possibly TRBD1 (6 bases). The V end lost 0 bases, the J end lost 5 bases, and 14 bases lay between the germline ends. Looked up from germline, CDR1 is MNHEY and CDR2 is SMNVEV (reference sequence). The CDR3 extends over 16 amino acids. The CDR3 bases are TGTGCCAGCAGTTTATCTGTAGGGGGATGGGACAATGAGCAGTTCTTC. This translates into CASSLSVGGWDNEQFF.

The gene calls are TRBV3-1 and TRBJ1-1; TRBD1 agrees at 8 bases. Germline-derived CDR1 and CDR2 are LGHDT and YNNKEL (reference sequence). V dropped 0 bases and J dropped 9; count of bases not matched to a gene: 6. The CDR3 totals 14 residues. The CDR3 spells CASSQEGQGGKAFF. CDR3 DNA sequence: TGTGCCAGCAGCCAAGAAGGACAGGGCGGTAAAGCTTTCTTT. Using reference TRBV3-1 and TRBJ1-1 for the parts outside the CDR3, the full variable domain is DTAVSQTPKYLVTQMGNDKSIKCEQNLGHDTMYWYKQDSKKFLKIMFSYNNKELIINETVPNRFSPKSPDKAHLNLHINSLELGDSAVYFCASSQEGQGGKAFFGQGTRLTVV.

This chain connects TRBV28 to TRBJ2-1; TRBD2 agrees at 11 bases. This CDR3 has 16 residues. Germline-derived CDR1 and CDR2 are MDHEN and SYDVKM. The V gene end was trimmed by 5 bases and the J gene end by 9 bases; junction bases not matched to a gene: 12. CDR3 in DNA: TGTGCCAGCAGTCGACCGGCTAGCGGGAGGACTGGTGAGCAGTTCTTC. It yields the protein CASSRPASGRTGEQFF.

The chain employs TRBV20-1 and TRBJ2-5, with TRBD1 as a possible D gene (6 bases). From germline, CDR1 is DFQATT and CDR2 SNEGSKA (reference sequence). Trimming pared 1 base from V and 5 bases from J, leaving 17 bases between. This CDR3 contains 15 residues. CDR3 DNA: TGCAGTGCTAGAGCCCAGGGGTGGGTCGAGGAGACCCAGTACTTC. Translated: CSARAQGWVEETQYF.

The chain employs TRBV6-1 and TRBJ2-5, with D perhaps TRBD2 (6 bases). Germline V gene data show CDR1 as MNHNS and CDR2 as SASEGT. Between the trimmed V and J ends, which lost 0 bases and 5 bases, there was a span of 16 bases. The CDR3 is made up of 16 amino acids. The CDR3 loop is CASSEALRFGGETQYF. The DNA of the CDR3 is TGTGCCAGCAGTGAAGCGCTTCGCTTTGGGGGGGAGACCCAGTACTTC.

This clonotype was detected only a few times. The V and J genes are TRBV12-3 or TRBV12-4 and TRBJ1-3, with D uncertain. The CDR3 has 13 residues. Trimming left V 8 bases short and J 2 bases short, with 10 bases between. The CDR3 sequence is CASGRRPGNTIYF. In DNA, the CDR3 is TGTGCCAGCGGGAGACGACCTGGAAACACCATATATTTT.

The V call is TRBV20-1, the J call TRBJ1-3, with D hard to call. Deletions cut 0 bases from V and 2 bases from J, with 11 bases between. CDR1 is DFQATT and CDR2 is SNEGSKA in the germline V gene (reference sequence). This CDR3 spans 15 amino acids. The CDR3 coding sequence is TGCAGTGCTAGAGATCGGAGGTTTCCTGGAAACACCATATATTTT. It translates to CSARDRRFPGNTIYF.

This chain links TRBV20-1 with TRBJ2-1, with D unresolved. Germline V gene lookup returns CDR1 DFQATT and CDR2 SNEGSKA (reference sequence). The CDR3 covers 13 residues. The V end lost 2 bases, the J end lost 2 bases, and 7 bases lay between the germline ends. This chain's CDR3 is CSARLGPYNEQFF. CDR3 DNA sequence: TGCAGTGCTAGACTCGGTCCCTACAATGAGCAGTTCTTC.

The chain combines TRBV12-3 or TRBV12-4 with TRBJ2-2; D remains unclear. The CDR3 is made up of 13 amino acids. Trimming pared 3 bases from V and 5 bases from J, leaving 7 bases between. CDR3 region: CASSFKRTGELFF. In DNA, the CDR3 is TGTGCCAGCAGTTTTAAGCGAACCGGGGAGCTGTTTTTT.

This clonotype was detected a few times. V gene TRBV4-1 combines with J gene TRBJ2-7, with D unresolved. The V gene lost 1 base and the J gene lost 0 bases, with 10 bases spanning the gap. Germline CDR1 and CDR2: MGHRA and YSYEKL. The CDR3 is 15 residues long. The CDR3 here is CASSQVIPRSYEQYV. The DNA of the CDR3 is TGCGCCAGCAGCCAAGTCATCCCCCGCTCCTACGAGCAGTACGTC.

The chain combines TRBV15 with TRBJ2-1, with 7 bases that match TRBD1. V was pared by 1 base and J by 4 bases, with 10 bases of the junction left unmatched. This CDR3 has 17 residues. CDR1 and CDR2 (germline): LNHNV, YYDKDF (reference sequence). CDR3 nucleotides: TGTGCCACCAGCAGAGTTAGTCCGGGACAGCCTTACAATGAGCAGTTCTTC. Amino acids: CATSRVSPGQPYNEQFF. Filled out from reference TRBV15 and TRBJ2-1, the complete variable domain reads DAMVIQNPRYQVTQFGKPVTLSCSQTLNHNVMYWYQQKSSQAPKLLFHYYDKDFNNEADTPDNFQSRRPNTSFCFLDIRSPGLGDTAMYLCATSRVSPGQPYNEQFFGPGTRLTVL.

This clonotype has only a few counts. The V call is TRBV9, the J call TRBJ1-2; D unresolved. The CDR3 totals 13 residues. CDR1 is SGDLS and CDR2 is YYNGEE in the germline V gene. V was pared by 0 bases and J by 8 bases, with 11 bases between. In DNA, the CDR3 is TGTGCCAGCAGCGTAGAAACCGAGAGAGGCTACACCTTC. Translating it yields CASSVETERGYTF.